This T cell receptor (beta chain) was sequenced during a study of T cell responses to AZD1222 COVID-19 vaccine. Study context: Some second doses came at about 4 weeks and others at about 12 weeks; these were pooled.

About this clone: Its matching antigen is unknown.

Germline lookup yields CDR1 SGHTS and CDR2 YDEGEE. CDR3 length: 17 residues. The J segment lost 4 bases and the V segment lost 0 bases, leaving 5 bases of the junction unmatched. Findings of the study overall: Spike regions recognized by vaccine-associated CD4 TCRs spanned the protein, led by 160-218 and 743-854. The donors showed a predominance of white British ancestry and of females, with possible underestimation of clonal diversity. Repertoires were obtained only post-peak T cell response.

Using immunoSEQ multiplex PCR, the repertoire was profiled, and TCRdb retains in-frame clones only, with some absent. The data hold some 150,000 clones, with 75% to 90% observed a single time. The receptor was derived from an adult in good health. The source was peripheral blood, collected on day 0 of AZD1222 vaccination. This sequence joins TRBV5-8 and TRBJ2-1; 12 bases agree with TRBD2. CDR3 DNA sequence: TGTGCCAGCAGCTTGGCTAGGACTAGCGGGGCTTACAATGAGCAGTTCTTC. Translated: CASSLARTSGAYNEQFF.